Shown below are 16 T cell receptor beta chains from a single sample sequenced in a study of blood T cell repertoires in COVID-19. The protocol was immunoSEQ multiplex PCR, while the TCRdb copy is restricted to in-frame clones and leaves out a portion. The sample lists some 140,000 clones, about 83% occurring once. The sequenced material came from peripheral blood. These receptors all come from a human donor in a cohort sampled during active COVID-19.

The chain carries TRBV28 and TRBJ1-5; D is ambiguous. The CDR3 covers 14 residues. With 8 bases removed from V and 5 bases from J, the gap between germline ends came to 16 bases. CDR1 is MDHEN and CDR2 is SYDVKM in the germline V gene. CDR3: CASRRLQTYQPQHF. In nucleotides, the CDR3 is TGTGCCAGCCGTCGGTTACAGACCTATCAGCCCCAGCATTTT.

The chain recombines TRBV19 with TRBJ1-1; TRBD1 is a possible D gene (5 bases). Between the trimmed V and J ends, which lost 7 bases and 0 bases, there was a span of 15 bases. CDR1 and CDR2 from the germline V gene are LNHDA and SQIVND (reference sequence). CDR3 length: 15 amino acids. CDR3 region: CASTRQLSLNTEAFF. CDR3 DNA: TGTGCCAGTACCAGACAGCTTTCCCTGAACACTGAAGCTTTCTTT. The whole variable domain, filled in from reference TRBV19 and TRBJ1-1, reads DGGITQSPKYLFRKEGQNVTLSCEQNLNHDAMYWYRQDPGQGLRLIYYSQIVNDFQKGDIAEGYSVSREKKESFPLTVTSAQKNPTAFYLCASTRQLSLNTEAFFGQGTRLTVV.

This chain joins TRBV30 and TRBJ1-1; D unclear. In germline, CDR1 is GTSNPN, CDR2 SVGIG (reference sequence). The CDR3 is 13 residues long. With 1 base removed from V and 8 bases from J, the gap between germline ends came to 14 bases. The CDR3: CAWSAGGNLEAFF. CDR3 DNA sequence: TGTGCCTGGAGTGCCGGAGGGAACCTCGAAGCTTTCTTT.

The J gene is TRBJ1-3, the V gene TRBV3-1 (or the pseudogene TRBV3-2); perhaps TRBD1 as D (5 bases). Germline CDR1 is LGHDT and CDR2 is YNNKEL (reference sequence). Deletions cut 0 bases from V and 4 bases from J, with 10 bases between. The length of the CDR3 is 15 residues. The CDR3: CASSQDGHQGNTIYF. The DNA of the CDR3 is TGTGCCAGCAGCCAAGACGGACACCAAGGAAACACCATATATTTT.

This chain links TRBV13 with TRBJ1-2, with 9 bases identical to TRBD1. Trimming took 4 bases from V and 4 from J; bases not matched to a gene: 7. There are 15 residues in the CDR3. CDR1 and CDR2 (germline): PRHDT, FYEKMQ (reference sequence). The CDR3 region has the DNA TGTGCCAGCAGCTCCGGGACAGGGTTGGGCTATGGCTACACCTTC. It specifies CASSSGTGLGYGYTF.

The chain couples TRBV9 to TRBJ2-2; 10 bases map to TRBD2. The CDR3 length is 15 residues. Germline CDR1 is SGDLS and CDR2 is YYNGEE. V dropped 4 bases and J dropped 4; count of bases not matched to a gene: 4. The CDR3 protein is CASSSSGGATGELFF. The CDR3 nucleotides read TGTGCCAGCAGCTCAAGCGGGGGGGCCACCGGGGAGCTGTTTTTT.

This clone was counted a few times. The rearrangement joins TRBV5-1 to TRBJ2-5; 10 bases map to TRBD2. Germline loops: CDR1 SGHRS, CDR2 YFSETQ. CDR3 length: 15 residues. The V gene end was trimmed by 4 bases and the J gene end by 4 bases; junction bases not matched to a gene: 7. The CDR3 here is CASSLSGGKGETQYF. The CDR3 DNA reads as TGCGCCAGCAGCCTTAGCGGGGGGAAAGGAGAGACCCAGTACTTC.

The gene calls are TRBV3-1 (or the pseudogene TRBV3-2) and TRBJ1-4; no clear D. The germline gives CDR1 LGHDT, CDR2 YNNKEL (reference sequence). This CDR3 comprises 15 residues. Trimming took off 4 bases at V and 4 bases at J, with 13 bases between the two ends. The CDR3 here is CASSPQLAGNEKLFF. CDR3 coding DNA: TGTGCCAGCAGCCCCCAGTTAGCGGGTAATGAAAAACTGTTTTTT.

The V call is TRBV7-9, the J call TRBJ1-3; 9 nucleotides match TRBD1. The length of the CDR3 is 15 residues. The germline CDR1 and CDR2 sequences are SEHNR and FQNEAQ (reference sequence). V lost 7 bases and J lost 3; bases outside the gene matches: 7. CDR3 DNA: TGTGCCAGCACCAACAGGGGGCGCGGTGGAAACACCATATATTTT. It specifies CASTNRGRGGNTIYF.

Only one count was recorded for this clone. The chain combines TRBV28 with TRBJ2-7; a possible D gene is TRBD1 (5 bases). The CDR3 is made up of 11 amino acids. Germline V CDR1 and CDR2: MDHEN, SYDVKM. V was trimmed by 9 bases and J by 4 bases, leaving 10 bases between them. The CDR3 region is CASSGIYEQYF. CDR3 bases: TGTGCCAGTTCAGGGATATACGAGCAGTACTTC.

The chain couples TRBV2 to TRBJ1-5, with D maybe TRBD1 (6 bases). This CDR3 spans 13 amino acids. The V and J ends lost 10 bases and 2 bases respectively, with 12 bases between them. Germline V gives CDR1 SNHLY, CDR2 FYNNEI. The CDR3 sequence is CATGQIGNQPQHF. CDR3 nucleotide sequence: TGTGCCACCGGACAGATAGGCAATCAGCCCCAGCATTTT.

The chain has TRBV6-5 and TRBJ2-7, with 10 bases matching TRBD1. The CDR3 is made up of 15 amino acids. Germline V gene lookup returns CDR1 MNHEY and CDR2 SVGAGI. Losses at the gene ends were 7 bases for V and 5 bases for J; bases not matched to a gene: 11. The CDR3 DNA follows: TGTGCCAGCACCGACCCGGGACAGGGGAGGGACGAGCAGTACTTC. Amino acid sequence: CASTDPGQGRDEQYF.

Only a few counts were recorded for this clone. The chain has TRBV18 and TRBJ1-5; the D is unclear. The V gene's germline CDR1 is KGHSH and CDR2 LQKENI. The V and J ends lost 3 bases and 6 bases respectively, with 9 bases between them. CDR3 length equals 13 residues. For the CDR3, the DNA is TGTGCCAGCTCACCCCAAACTGGTCAGCCCCAGCATTTT. This translates into CASSPQTGQPQHF.

This clone was counted a few times. The chain uses TRBV4-1 and TRBJ2-5; TRBD2 matches 11 bases. Germline CDR1 is MGHRA and CDR2 is YSYEKL. With V trimmed by 3 bases and J by 5 bases, 8 bases remained unmatched. This CDR3 has 16 residues. CDR3 nucleotides: TGCGCCAGCAGCCAGGGCATAGCGGGGGGGCGGGAGACCCAGTACTTC. It translates to CASSQGIAGGRETQYF.

The chain carries TRBV6-1 and TRBJ2-1; D is perhaps TRBD2 (5 bases). The length of the CDR3 is 11 residues. Between the trimmed V and J ends, which lost 0 bases and 13 bases, there was a span of 7 bases. From germline, CDR1 is MNHNS and CDR2 SASEGT. CDR3 nucleotides: TGTGCCAGCAGTGAAGCGAGGGCACAGTTCTTC. This sequence encodes CASSEARAQFF.

The genes are TRBV18 and TRBJ1-1, with 7 bases lining up with TRBD1. The CDR3 runs to 15 residues. The V segment lost 5 bases and the J segment 1 base; nucleotides outside the gene matches: 7. Germline V gene lookup returns CDR1 KGHSH and CDR2 LQKENI. The CDR3 region has the DNA TGTGCCAGCTCATCTCAGGGGGATGCGAACACTGAAGCTTTCTTT. As protein: CASSSQGDANTEAFF.